These 13 T cell receptor beta chains share one sample of origin, sequenced in a study of cytomegalovirus exposure and HLA in healthy donors. PCR used 60 Vbeta primers and 13 Jbeta primers. Data came from immunoSEQ multiplex PCR; TCRdb stores just in-frame clones and leaves some out. The sample lists more than 140,000 clones, around 75% seen once, with 3.3% in the top ten. Sequenced input: PBMCs. The receptor set was obtained from a man aged 35 to 55 in good health and CMV-seronegative.

The CDR3 nucleotides read TGTGCCATTCATGACGCCTCGAGGAGCTACGAGCAGTACTTC. Protein product: CAIHDASRSYEQYF. The chain combines TRBV10-3 with TRBJ2-7; no definite D call. CDR3 length equals 14 residues. V was shortened by 9 bases and J by 3 bases, with 18 bases between the two germline ends. Germline values: CDR1 ENHRY, CDR2 SYGVKD.

This clone was seen a handful of times. V is TRBV5-1 and J is TRBJ1-1; TRBD1 aligns across 8 bases. The V gene's germline CDR1 is SGHRS and CDR2 YFSETQ. The V and J ends lost 0 bases and 3 bases, in that order; junction bases with no gene match: 4. CDR3 length: 15 residues. The CDR3 here is CASSLAGGWDTEAFF. CDR3 coding DNA: TGCGCCAGCAGCTTGGCAGGGGGCTGGGACACTGAAGCTTTCTTT.

The J gene is TRBJ2-5, the V gene TRBV20-1, with 7 bases aligning to TRBD2. This CDR3 comprises 11 residues. V lost 5 bases to trimming and J lost 5 bases; unmatched junction nucleotides: 2. From germline, CDR1 is DFQATT and CDR2 SNEGSKA (reference sequence). This CDR3 is CSAGTTETQYF. The CDR3 coding sequence is TGCAGTGCTGGGACTACGGAGACCCAGTACTTC.

The V and J genes are TRBV2 and TRBJ1-1; D not resolved. Per the germline V gene, CDR1 is SNHLY and CDR2 is FYNNEI. The CDR3 has 14 amino acids. V shed 4 bases and J shed 0 bases, with 9 bases lying between them. CDR3 amino acids: CASSVEELNTEAFF. The CDR3 DNA reads as TGTGCCAGCAGTGTCGAAGAGTTGAACACTGAAGCTTTCTTT.

The chain has TRBV15 and TRBJ2-5; weak D call: TRBD1 (6 bases). V lost 1 base to trimming and J lost 5 bases, with 11 bases between them. Germline-derived CDR1 and CDR2 are LNHNV and YYDKDF (reference sequence). The length of the CDR3 is 14 residues. This CDR3 is CATSRGTGKETQYF. The CDR3 DNA reads as TGTGCCACCAGCAGAGGCACAGGGAAGGAGACCCAGTACTTC. The full variable domain, its missing parts supplied by reference TRBV15 and TRBJ2-5, is DAMVIQNPRYQVTQFGKPVTLSCSQTLNHNVMYWYQQKSSQAPKLLFHYYDKDFNNEADTPDNFQSRRPNTSFCFLDIRSPGLGDTAMYLCATSRGTGKETQYFGPGTRLLVL.

This sequence joins TRBV25-1 and TRBJ2-1; 9 positions match TRBD2. This CDR3 contains 13 residues. V lost 8 bases and J lost 8; bases outside the gene matches: 7. CDR1 and CDR2 (germline): MGHDK, SYGVNS. The CDR3 loop is CASAVAGADEQFF. CDR3 DNA: TGTGCCAGCGCGGTAGCGGGGGCAGATGAGCAGTTCTTC.

This clone was counted a few times. The chain couples TRBV2 to TRBJ2-6; the match to TRBD2 covers 10 bases. Per the germline V gene, CDR1 is SNHLY and CDR2 is FYNNEI. J lost 2 bases, V lost 4 bases, and 5 bases had no gene match. This CDR3 is 17 amino acids long. The DNA of the CDR3 is TGTGCCAGCAGTGTCCGAGCGGGGGGGACTGGGGCCAACGTCCTGACTTTC. Protein: CASSVRAGGTGANVLTF.

The chain carries TRBV5-5 and TRBJ2-5; no firm D call. The CDR3 runs to 15 residues. V dropped 1 base and J dropped 0 bases, with 10 bases sitting between them. Germline V gene lookup returns CDR1 SGHKS and CDR2 YYEKEE (reference sequence). Here the CDR3 DNA reads TGTGCCAGCAGCTTGTTAGGAGCGAACCAAGAGACCCAGTACTTC. This gives the protein CASSLLGANQETQYF.

The rearrangement joins TRBV5-4 to TRBJ2-7, with 9 bases fitting TRBD2. The CDR3 runs to 16 residues. The germline gives CDR1 SGHNT, CDR2 YYREEE (reference sequence). The V gene end was trimmed by 1 base and the J gene end by 3 bases; junction bases not matched to a gene: 8. CDR3 nucleotide sequence: TGTGCCAGCAGCTTGAGCTGGGCTAGCGGGGTCTACGAGCAGTACTTC. This gives the protein CASSLSWASGVYEQYF.

The chain joins TRBV5-1 to TRBJ1-5, with 7 bases aligning to TRBD1. Unmatched junction bases numbered 5, after V lost 0 bases and J lost 2 bases. Looked up from germline, CDR1 is SGHRS and CDR2 is YFSETQ. The CDR3 runs to 16 residues. The CDR3 DNA is TGCGCCAGCAGCTTGGGGGGCGGACAGGGCAATCAGCCCCAGCATTTT. It specifies CASSLGGGQGNQPQHF. Filled out from reference TRBV5-1 and TRBJ1-5, the complete variable domain reads KAGVTQTPRYLIKTRGQQVTLSCSPISGHRSVSWYQQTPGQGLQFLFEYFSETQRNKGNFPGRFSGRQFSNSRSEMNVSTLELGDSALYLCASSLGGGQGNQPQHFGDGTRLSIL.

This clone was seen once. Other DNA sequences in the same sample also yield this CDR3. The chain recombines TRBV7-9 with TRBJ1-1; D is possibly TRBD1 (6 bases). The germline V gene has CDR1 SEHNR and CDR2 FQNEAQ (reference sequence). The germline V and J ends were trimmed by 4 bases and 1 base, with 7 bases remaining between them. The length of the CDR3 is 13 residues. CDR3: CASSSQGNTEAFF. The CDR3 DNA reads as TGTGCCAGCAGCTCACAGGGGAACACTGAAGCTTTCTTT.

V is TRBV28 and J is TRBJ1-5; D is unclear. With 6 bases removed from V and 4 bases from J, the gap between germline ends came to 4 bases. The CDR3 runs 11 residues. Per the germline V gene, CDR1 is MDHEN and CDR2 is SYDVKM. CDR3 protein: CASSMNQPQHF. In nucleotides, the CDR3 is TGTGCCAGCAGCATGAATCAGCCCCAGCATTTT.

This clone was counted a few times. The chain has TRBV4-1 and TRBJ1-6; D is unclear. Trimming left V 4 bases short and J 8 bases short, with 15 bases between. Germline V gene lookup returns CDR1 MGHRA and CDR2 YSYEKL. The CDR3 is 15 residues long. The CDR3 DNA follows: TGCGCCAGCAGCCTTGGCACCGGGTTAGATTCACCCCTCCACTTT. Its protein is CASSLGTGLDSPLHF.